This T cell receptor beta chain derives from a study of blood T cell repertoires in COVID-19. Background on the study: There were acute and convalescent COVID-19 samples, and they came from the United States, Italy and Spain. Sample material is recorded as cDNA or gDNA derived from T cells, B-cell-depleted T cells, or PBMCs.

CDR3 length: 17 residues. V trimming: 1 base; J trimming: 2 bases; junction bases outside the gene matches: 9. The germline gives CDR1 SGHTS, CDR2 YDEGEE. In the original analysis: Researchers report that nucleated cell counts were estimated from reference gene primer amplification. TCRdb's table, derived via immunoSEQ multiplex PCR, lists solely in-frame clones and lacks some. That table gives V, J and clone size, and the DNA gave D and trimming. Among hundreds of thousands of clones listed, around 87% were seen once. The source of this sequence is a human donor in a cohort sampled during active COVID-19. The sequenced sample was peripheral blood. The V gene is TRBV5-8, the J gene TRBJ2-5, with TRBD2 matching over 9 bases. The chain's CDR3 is CASSLPPRLAVQETQYF. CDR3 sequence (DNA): TGTGCCAGCAGCTTGCCCCCCCGACTAGCGGTTCAAGAGACCCAGTACTTC.